The 14 T cell receptor beta chains below all came from one sample that was sequenced in a study of radiation and T cells in renal cell carcinoma. The treatment was: 15 Gy SBRT to primary tumor, nephrectomy 4 weeks later. Clones were sequenced by immunoSEQ multiplex PCR, and TCRdb holds only the in-frame ones, with some missing. The profile covers tens of thousands of clones, with more than 40% appearing a single time and 16% taken by the ten largest. This specimen was tumor tissue, taken from a patient whose treatment included radiotherapy and nephrectomy. These receptors came from a woman aged 50 to 60 with renal cell carcinoma.

This rearrangement joins TRBV6-1 to TRBJ2-7, with D unresolved. The CDR3 is made up of 13 amino acids. The V end lost 2 bases, the J end lost 4 bases, and 9 bases lay between the germline ends. In germline, CDR1 is MNHNS, CDR2 SASEGT. As DNA, the CDR3 is TGTGCCAGCAGTGAAATGGCACCATACGAGCAGTACTTC. Translated: CASSEMAPYEQYF.

CDR3 loop: CSVEEVVNYGYTF. DNA for the CDR3: TGCAGCGTTGAAGAAGTGGTAAACTATGGCTACACCTTC. The gene calls are TRBV29-1 and TRBJ1-2; D not certain. This CDR3 is built from 13 residues. The V gene lost 0 bases and the J gene lost 2 bases, with 7 bases spanning the gap. CDR1 SQVTM and CDR2 ANQGSEA come from the germline V gene.

The chain combines TRBV7-9 with TRBJ1-2, with a tentative D call TRBD1 (5 bases). Germline V gene lookup returns CDR1 SEHNR and CDR2 FQNEAQ (reference sequence). The CDR3 totals 15 residues. Deletions cut 2 bases from V and 8 bases from J, with 18 bases between. The CDR3 is CASSLSVDWQGGYTF. CDR3 bases: TGTGCCAGCAGCTTAAGCGTCGACTGGCAGGGCGGCTACACCTTC.

The chain has TRBV4-1 and TRBJ2-1, with D perhaps TRBD1 or TRBD2 (6 bases each). Germline V lookup: CDR1 MGHRA, CDR2 YSYEKL. Trimming took off 5 bases at V and 7 bases at J, with 18 bases between the two ends. The CDR3 length is 15 residues. CDR3 protein: CASSFQDRGENEQFF. As DNA, the CDR3 is TGCGCCAGCAGCTTTCAAGATAGGGGGGAGAATGAGCAGTTCTTC.

The CDR3 spells CASSRVDGAYEQYF. The DNA of the CDR3 is TGTGCCAGTAGTAGAGTCGACGGCGCCTACGAGCAGTACTTC. The gene calls are TRBV19 and TRBJ2-7; the D is unclear. With 4 bases removed from V and 2 bases from J, the gap between germline ends came to 12 bases. Germline loops: CDR1 LNHDA, CDR2 SQIVND (reference sequence). The CDR3 length is 14 residues.

This rearrangement joins TRBV9 to TRBJ2-5; 9 bases map to TRBD2. This CDR3 spans 15 amino acids. The trim removed 2 bases at V and 4 bases at J, leaving 6 bases unmatched. Per the germline V gene, CDR1 is SGDLS and CDR2 is YYNGEE. The CDR3 reads CASSVGGGAGETQYF. CDR3 nucleotides: TGTGCCAGCAGCGTGGGCGGGGGGGCTGGAGAGACCCAGTACTTC.

This clone was observed a handful of times. The CDR3 DNA reads TGTGCCAGCACGAAAGGACTAGCGGTCGCCTACAATGAGCAGTTCTTC. This sequence encodes CASTKGLAVAYNEQFF. This chain joins TRBV2 and TRBJ2-1; 10 positions agree with TRBD2. This CDR3 is 16 amino acids long. The germline V gene encodes CDR1 SNHLY and CDR2 FYNNEI. V trimming: 7 bases; J trimming: 2 bases; junction bases outside the gene matches: 8. The entire variable domain, with the rest obtained from reference TRBV2 and TRBJ2-1, is as follows: EPEVTQTPSHQVTQMGQEVILRCVPISNHLYFYWYRQILGQKVEFLVSFYNNEISEKSEIFDDQFSVERPDGSNFTLKIRSTKLEDSAMYFCASTKGLAVAYNEQFFGPGTRLTVL.

This chain joins TRBV7-9 and TRBJ2-2, with D tentatively TRBD1 (6 bases). The V end lost 6 bases, the J end lost 0 bases, and 14 bases lay between the germline ends. The CDR3 extends over 16 amino acids. In germline, CDR1 is SEHNR, CDR2 FQNEAQ (reference sequence). This chain's CDR3 is CASRRPGTTNTGELFF. CDR3 nucleotide sequence: TGTGCCAGCAGAAGACCCGGGACAACGAACACCGGGGAGCTGTTTTTT.

This chain links TRBV6-6 with TRBJ2-7; no clear D gene. Germline CDR1 is MNHNY and CDR2 is SVGAGI (reference sequence). Between the trimmed V and J ends, which lost 8 bases and 3 bases, there was a span of 14 bases. The CDR3 runs to 13 residues. CDR3 nucleotide sequence: TGTGCCAGCGGGATCGGATCCCGCTACGAGCAGTACTTC. Its translation: CASGIGSRYEQYF.

This clone was observed at least ten times. The chain employs TRBV2 and TRBJ2-5; 8 positions agree with TRBD1. After removal of 6 bases from V and 0 bases from J, the junction contained 9 bases not matched to a gene. The CDR3 is 16 amino acids. The germline gives CDR1 SNHLY, CDR2 FYNNEI. The CDR3 loop is CASRRTGQVNQETQYF. In DNA form, the CDR3 reads TGTGCCAGCAGGCGCACGGGACAGGTGAACCAAGAGACCCAGTACTTC.

The J gene is TRBJ2-7, the V gene TRBV4-2, with D perhaps matching TRBD2 (6 bases). V shed 0 bases and J shed 0 bases, with 12 bases lying between them. The CDR3 has 16 residues. CDR1 is LGHNA and CDR2 is YNFKEQ in the germline V gene. This CDR3 is CASSQEGGLGSYEQYF. The CDR3 DNA sequence: TGTGCCAGCAGCCAAGAGGGAGGCTTAGGCTCCTACGAGCAGTACTTC.

This chain links TRBV5-4 with TRBJ2-7, with 10 bases identical to TRBD2. The CDR3 loop spans 15 amino acids. Germline V gene data show CDR1 as SGHNT and CDR2 as YYREEE (reference sequence). With 3 bases clipped from V and 2 bases from J, the junction kept 5 bases outside the gene matches. The CDR3, as DNA: TGTGCCAGCAGCTCGACTAGCGGGTCGACCTACGAGCAGTACTTC. Translation gives CASSSTSGSTYEQYF.

There are a few counts of this clone. This chain links TRBV4-2 with TRBJ1-5; TRBD1 agrees at 9 bases. Losses at the gene ends were 3 bases for V and 5 bases for J; bases not matched to a gene: 8. Germline V CDR1 and CDR2: LGHNA, YNFKEQ. This CDR3 region has 16 residues. The CDR3 is CASSQYPGQGDQPQHF. The CDR3 nucleotides are TGTGCCAGCAGCCAGTATCCGGGACAGGGCGATCAGCCCCAGCATTTT.

The chain joins TRBV5-1 to TRBJ2-1; the match to TRBD2 covers 13 bases. In germline, CDR1 is SGHRS, CDR2 YFSETQ. This CDR3 is 15 amino acids long. J gave up 7 bases and V 5 bases, and 6 bases lay outside the gene matches. The CDR3 region is CASSSGTSGTNEQFF. CDR3 DNA sequence: TGCGCCAGCAGTTCCGGGACTAGCGGGACGAATGAGCAGTTCTTC.